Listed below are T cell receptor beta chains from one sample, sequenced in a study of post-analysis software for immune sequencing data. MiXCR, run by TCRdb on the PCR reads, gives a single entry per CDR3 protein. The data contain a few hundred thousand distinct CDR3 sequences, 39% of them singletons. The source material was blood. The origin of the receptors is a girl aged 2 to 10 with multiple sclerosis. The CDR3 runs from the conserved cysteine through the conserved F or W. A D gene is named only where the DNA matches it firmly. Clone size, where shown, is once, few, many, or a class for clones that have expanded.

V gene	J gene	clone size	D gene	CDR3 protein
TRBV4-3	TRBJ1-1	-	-	CASSLRQDAEAFF
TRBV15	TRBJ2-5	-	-	CATLGVETQYF
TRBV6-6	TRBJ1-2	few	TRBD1	CASSSERDRGGYTF
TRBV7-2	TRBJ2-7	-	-	CASSYGTHPSYEQYF
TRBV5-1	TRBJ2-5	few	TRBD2	CASSGGGGLQETQYF
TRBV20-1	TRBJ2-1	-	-	CSARSSGIGILISYNEQFF
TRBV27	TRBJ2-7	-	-	CASSLTGIGSYEQYF
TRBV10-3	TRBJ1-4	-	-	CAISDSGGTNEKLFF
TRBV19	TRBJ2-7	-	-	CASSPRQNYEQYF
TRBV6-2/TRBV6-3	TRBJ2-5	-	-	CASSYSMDRGNYGQYF
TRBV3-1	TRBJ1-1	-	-	CASSLVHSGGTEAFF
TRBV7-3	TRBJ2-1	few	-	CASSSTPIVENEQFF
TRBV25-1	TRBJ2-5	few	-	CASRDSGSETQYF
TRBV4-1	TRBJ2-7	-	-	CASSQERASSREQYF
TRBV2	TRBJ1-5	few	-	CASRGRLGKPQHF
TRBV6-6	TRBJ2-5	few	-	CASSGAQGTSQETQYF
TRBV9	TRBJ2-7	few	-	CASSVGGAGSYEQYF
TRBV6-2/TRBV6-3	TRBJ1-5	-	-	CASSYDLAPHDQPQHF
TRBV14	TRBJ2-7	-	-	CASSQVGIFGEQYF
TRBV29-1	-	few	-	CSVEKAGNPYEQYF
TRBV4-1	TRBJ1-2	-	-	CASSQDGRGRGPDGYTF
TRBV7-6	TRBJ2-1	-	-	CASSQDHPYNEQFF
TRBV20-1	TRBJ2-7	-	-	CSARSTGAGRIEQYF
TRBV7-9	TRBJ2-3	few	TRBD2	CASSNIAGEAADTQYF
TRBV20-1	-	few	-	CSASWGRAEQYF
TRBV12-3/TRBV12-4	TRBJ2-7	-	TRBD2	CASSGLAGRGGFTYEQYF
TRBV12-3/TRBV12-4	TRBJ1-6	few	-	CASSYSPTGNNSPLHF
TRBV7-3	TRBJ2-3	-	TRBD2	CASSYTGGSTDTQYF
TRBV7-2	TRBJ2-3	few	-	CASSMGRASTDTQYF
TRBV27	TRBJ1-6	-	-	CASSLTGRYNSPLHF
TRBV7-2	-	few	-	CASSLGLARPRTQYF
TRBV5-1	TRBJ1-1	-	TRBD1	CASSLVGQETEAFF
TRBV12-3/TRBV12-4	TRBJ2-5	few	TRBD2	CASSETSGQETQYF
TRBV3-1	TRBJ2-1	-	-	CASSQVSLAYNEQFF
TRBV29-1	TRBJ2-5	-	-	CSVELGSGQTQYF
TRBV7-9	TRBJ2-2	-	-	CASSFETNTGELFF
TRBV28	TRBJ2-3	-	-	CASSLFHTQYF
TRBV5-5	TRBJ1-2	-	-	CASSLAGETYGYTF
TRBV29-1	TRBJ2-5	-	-	CSVGGGQVETQYF
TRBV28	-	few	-	CASSGGNRKGSYEQYF
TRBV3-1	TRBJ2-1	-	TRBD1	CASSQDPSRQGTQFF
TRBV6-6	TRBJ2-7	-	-	CASIPGTGPYEQYF
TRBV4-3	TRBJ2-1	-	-	CASSQVDLGIAYNEQFF
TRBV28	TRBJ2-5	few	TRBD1	CASSLPGQEEETQYF
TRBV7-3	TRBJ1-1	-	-	CASSFGLETEAFF
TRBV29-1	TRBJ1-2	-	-	CSVRGANYGYTF
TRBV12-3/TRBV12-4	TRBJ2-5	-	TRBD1	CASSLWDRETQYF
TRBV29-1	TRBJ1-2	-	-	CSVAEGAYGHTF